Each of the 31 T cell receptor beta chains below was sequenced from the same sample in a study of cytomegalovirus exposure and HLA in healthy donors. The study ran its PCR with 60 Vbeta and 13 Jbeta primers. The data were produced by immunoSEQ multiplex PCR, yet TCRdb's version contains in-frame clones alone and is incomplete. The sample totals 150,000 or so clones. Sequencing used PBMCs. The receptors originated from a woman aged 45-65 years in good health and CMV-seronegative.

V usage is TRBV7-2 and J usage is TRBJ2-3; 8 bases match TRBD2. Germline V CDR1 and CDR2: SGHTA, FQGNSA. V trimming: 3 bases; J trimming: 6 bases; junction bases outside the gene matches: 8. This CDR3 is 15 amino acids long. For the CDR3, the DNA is TGTGCCAGCAGCTTTGCGGGGGGCCGGTTTGATACGCAGTATTTT. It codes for CASSFAGGRFDTQYF.

Here the CDR3 reads CASRGDEHTGELFF. Here the CDR3 DNA reads TGTGCCAGCCGGGGGGACGAGCACACCGGGGAGCTGTTTTTT. The rearrangement uses TRBV6-4 and TRBJ2-2; TRBD2 matches at 7 bases. Germline V gene lookup returns CDR1 MRHNA and CDR2 SNTAGT. The CDR3 contains 14 residues. Trimming took 8 bases from V and 3 from J; bases not matched to a gene: 6.

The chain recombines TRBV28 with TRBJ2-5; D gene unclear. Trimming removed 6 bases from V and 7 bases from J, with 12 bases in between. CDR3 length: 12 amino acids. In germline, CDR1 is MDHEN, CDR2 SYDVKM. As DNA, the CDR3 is TGTGCCAGCAGCACAGCCTTTATGACCCAGTACTTC. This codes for CASSTAFMTQYF.

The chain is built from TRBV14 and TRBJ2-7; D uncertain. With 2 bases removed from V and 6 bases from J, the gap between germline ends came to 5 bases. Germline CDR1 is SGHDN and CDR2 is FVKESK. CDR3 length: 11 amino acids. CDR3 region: CASSQNSEQYF. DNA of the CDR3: TGTGCCAGCAGCCAAAACTCCGAGCAGTACTTC.

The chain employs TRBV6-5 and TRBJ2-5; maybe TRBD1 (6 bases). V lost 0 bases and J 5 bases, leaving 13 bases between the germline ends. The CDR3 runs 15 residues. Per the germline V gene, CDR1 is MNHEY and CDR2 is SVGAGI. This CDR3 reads CASSYSNRAWETQYF. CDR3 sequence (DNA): TGTGCCAGCAGTTACTCGAACAGGGCATGGGAGACCCAGTACTTC.

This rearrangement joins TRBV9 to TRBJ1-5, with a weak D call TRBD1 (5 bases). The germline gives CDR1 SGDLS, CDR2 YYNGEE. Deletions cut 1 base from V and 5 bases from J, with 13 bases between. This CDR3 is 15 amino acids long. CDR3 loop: CASSVPGLGYQPQHF. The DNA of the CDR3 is TGTGCCAGCAGCGTACCAGGGCTCGGATATCAGCCCCAGCATTTT.

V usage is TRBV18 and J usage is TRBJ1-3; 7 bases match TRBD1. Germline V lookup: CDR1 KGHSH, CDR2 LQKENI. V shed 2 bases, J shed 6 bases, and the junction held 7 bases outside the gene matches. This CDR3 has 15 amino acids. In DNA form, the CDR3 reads TGTGCCAGCTCACCAACAGGGGCGGACCCAAACACCATATATTTT. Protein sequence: CASSPTGADPNTIYF.

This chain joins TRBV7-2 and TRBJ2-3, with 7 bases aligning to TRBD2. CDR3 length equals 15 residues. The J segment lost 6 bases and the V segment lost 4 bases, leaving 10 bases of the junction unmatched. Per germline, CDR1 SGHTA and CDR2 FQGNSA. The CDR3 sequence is CASSSKVGRKDTQYF. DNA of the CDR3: TGTGCCAGCAGCTCTAAGGTCGGGAGGAAGGATACGCAGTATTTT.

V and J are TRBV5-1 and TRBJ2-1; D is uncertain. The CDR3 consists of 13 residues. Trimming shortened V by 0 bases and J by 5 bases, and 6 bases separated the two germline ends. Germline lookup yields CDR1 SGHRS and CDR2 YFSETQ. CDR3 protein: CASSLDRNNEQFF. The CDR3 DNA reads TGCGCCAGCAGCTTGGATAGAAACAATGAGCAGTTCTTC.

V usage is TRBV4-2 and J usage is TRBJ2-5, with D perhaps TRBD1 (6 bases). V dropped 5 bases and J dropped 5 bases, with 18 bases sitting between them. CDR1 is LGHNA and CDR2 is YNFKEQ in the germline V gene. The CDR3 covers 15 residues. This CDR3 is CASSVDRFGVETQYF. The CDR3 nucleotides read TGTGCCAGCAGCGTCGACAGGTTTGGAGTGGAGACCCAGTACTTC.

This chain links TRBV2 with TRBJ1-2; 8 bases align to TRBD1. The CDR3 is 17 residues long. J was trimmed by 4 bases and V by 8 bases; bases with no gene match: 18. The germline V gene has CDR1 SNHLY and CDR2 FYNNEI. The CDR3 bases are TGTGCCAGCTACTGGCCGGGACAGGAAGGCGAATTCTATGGCTACACCTTC. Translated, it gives CASYWPGQEGEFYGYTF.

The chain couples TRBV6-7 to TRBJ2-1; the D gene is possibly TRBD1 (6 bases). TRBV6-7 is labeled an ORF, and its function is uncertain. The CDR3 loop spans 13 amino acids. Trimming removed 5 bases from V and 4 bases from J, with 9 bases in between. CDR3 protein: CASSEDRYNEQFF. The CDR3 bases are TGTGCCAGCAGTGAAGACAGGTACAATGAGCAGTTCTTC.

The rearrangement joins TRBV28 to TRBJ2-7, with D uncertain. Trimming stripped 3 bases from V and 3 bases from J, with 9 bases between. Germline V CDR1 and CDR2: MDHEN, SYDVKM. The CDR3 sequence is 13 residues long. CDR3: CASSFAGDYEQYF. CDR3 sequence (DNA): TGTGCCAGCAGTTTCGCAGGTGACTACGAGCAGTACTTC.

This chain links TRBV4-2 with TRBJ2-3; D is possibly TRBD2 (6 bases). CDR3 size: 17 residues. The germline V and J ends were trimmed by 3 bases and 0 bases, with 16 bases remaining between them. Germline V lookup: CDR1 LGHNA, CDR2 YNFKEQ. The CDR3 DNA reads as TGTGCCAGCAGCCAGGCGACGACTAGTACTAGCACAGATACGCAGTATTTT. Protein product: CASSQATTSTSTDTQYF.

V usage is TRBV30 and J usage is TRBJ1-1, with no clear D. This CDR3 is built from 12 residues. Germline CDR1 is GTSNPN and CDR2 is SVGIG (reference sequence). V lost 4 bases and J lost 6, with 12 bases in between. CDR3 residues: CAWTYPPAEAFF. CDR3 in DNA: TGTGCCTGGACCTACCCCCCGGCTGAAGCTTTCTTT. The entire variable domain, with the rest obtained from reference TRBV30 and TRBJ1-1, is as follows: SQTIHQWPATLVQPVGSPLSLECTVEGTSNPNLYWYRQAAGRGLQLLFYSVGIGQISSEVPQNLSASRPQDRQFILSSKKLLLSDSGFYLCAWTYPPAEAFFGQGTRLTVV.

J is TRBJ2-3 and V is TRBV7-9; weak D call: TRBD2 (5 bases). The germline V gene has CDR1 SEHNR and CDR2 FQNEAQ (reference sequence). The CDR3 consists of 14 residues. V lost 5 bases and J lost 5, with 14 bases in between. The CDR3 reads CASSPRAQGDTQYF. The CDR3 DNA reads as TGTGCCAGCAGCCCGCGGGCGCAAGGAGATACGCAGTATTTT.

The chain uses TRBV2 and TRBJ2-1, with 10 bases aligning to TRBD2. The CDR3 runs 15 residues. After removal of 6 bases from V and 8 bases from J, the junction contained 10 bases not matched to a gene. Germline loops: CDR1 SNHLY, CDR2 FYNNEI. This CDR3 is CASRAGTSATDEQFF. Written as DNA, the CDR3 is TGTGCCAGCAGGGCTGGGACTAGCGCAACGGATGAGCAGTTCTTC.

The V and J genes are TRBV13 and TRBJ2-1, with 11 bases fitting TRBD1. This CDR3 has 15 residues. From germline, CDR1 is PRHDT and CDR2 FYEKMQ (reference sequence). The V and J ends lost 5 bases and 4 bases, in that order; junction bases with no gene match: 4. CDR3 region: CASSGQGAIYNEQFF. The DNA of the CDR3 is TGTGCCAGCAGCGGACAGGGGGCAATTTACAATGAGCAGTTCTTC.

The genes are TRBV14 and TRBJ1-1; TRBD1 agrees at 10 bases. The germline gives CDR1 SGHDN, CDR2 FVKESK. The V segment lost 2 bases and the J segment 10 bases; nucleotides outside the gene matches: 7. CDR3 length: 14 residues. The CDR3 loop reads CASSQISRTGGAFF. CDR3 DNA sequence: TGTGCCAGCAGCCAAATCTCAAGGACAGGGGGAGCTTTCTTT.

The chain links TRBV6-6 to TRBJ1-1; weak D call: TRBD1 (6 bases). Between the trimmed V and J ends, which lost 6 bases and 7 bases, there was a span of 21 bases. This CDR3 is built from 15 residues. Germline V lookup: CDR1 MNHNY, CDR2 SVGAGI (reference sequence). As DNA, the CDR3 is TGTGCCAGCAGCCCACCAGGGGCCCTCGGTGGTGAAGCTTTCTTT. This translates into CASSPPGALGGEAFF.

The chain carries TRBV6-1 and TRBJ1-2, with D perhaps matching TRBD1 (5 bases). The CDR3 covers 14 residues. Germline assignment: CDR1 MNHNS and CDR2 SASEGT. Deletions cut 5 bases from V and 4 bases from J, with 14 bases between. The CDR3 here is CASSSSGLSYGYTF. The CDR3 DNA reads TGTGCCAGCAGTTCATCGGGACTTTCCTATGGCTACACCTTC.

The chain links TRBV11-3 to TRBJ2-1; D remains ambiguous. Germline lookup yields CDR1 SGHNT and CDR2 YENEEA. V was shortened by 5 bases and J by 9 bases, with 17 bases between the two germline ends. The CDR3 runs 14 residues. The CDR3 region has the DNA TGTGCCAGCAGCCATCGACAAGGTTATGGTGAGCAGTTCTTC. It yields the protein CASSHRQGYGEQFF.

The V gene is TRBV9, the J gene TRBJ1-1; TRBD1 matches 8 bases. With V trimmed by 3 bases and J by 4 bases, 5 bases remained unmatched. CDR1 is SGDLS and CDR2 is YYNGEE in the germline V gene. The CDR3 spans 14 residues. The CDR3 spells CASSEQGAGTEAFF. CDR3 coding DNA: TGTGCCAGCAGCGAGCAGGGGGCCGGCACTGAAGCTTTCTTT.

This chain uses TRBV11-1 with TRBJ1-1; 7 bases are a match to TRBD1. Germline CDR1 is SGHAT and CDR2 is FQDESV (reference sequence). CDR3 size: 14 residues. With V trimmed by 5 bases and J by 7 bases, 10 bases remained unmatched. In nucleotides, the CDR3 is TGTGCCAGCAGCCTCTCCGGGACAGAGGGTGAAGCTTTCTTT. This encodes CASSLSGTEGEAFF.

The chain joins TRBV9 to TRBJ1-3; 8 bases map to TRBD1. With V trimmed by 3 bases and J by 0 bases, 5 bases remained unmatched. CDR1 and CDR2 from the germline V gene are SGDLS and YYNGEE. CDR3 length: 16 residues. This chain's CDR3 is CASSGQGTGSGNTIYF. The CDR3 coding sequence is TGTGCCAGCAGCGGACAGGGGACGGGCTCTGGAAACACCATATATTTT.

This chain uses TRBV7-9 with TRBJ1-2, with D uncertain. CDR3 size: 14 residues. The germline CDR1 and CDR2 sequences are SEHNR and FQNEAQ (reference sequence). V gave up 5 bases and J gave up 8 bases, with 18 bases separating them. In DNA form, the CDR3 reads TGTGCCAGCAGCATCGAAAGCTTGAGGTTCGGCTACACCTTC. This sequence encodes CASSIESLRFGYTF.

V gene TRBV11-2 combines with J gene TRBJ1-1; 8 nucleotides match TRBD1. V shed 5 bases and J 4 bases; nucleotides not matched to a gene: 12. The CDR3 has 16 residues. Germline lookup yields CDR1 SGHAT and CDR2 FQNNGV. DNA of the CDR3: TGTGCCAGCAGCCGTTGGGACAGGCGGAAGAGCACTGAAGCTTTCTTT. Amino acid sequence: CASSRWDRRKSTEAFF.

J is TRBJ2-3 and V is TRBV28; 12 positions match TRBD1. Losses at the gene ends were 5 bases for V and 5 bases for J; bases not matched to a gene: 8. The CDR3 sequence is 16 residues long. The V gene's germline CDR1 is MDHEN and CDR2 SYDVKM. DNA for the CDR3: TGTGCCAGCAGTGTAAAGGGACAGGGGGCCGGAGATACGCAGTATTTT. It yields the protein CASSVKGQGAGDTQYF.

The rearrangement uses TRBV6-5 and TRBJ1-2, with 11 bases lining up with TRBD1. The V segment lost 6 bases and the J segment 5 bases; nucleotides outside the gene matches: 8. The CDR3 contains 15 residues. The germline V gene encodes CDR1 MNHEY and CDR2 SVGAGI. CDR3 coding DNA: TGTGCCAGCAGGTTCCGGACAGGGGGCGCGTATGGCTACACCTTC. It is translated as CASRFRTGGAYGYTF.

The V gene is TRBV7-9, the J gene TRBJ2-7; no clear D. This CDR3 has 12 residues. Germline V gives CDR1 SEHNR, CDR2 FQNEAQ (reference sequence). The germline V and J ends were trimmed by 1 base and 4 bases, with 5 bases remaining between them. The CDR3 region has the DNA TGTGCCAGCAGCTTAGTAGTTTACGAGCAGTACTTC. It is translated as CASSLVVYEQYF.

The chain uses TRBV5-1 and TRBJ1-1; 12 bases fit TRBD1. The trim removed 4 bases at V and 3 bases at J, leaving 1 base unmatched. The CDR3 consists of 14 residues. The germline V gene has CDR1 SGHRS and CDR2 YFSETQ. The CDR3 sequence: CASSRDRGHTEAFF. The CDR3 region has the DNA TGCGCCAGCAGCCGGGACAGGGGGCACACTGAAGCTTTCTTT.